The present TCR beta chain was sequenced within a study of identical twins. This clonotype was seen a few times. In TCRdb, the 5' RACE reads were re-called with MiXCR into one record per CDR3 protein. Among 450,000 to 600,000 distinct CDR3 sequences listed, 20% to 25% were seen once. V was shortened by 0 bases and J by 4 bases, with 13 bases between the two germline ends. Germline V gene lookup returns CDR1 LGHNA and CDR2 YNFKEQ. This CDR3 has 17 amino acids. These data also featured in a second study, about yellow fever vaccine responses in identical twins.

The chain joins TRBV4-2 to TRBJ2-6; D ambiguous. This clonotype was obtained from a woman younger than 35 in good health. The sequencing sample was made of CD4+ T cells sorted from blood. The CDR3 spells CASSQDVGPGGANVLTF. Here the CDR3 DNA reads TGTGCCAGCAGCCAAGATGTCGGGCCCGGGGGGGCCAACGTCCTGACTTTC.